This T cell receptor (beta chain) is from a study of blood T cell repertoires in COVID-19. The assay was immunoSEQ multiplex PCR, and TCRdb's table has in-frame clones only and misses some. The profile covers a few hundred thousand clones, with around nine tenths appearing a single time and 3% to 3.5% taken by the ten largest. V shed 6 bases and J 7 bases; nucleotides not matched to a gene: 5. Germline CDR1 is MNHEY and CDR2 is SVGAGI. This CDR3 spans 14 amino acids. The sequenced sample consisted of peripheral blood. This receptor was obtained from a man aged 60 to 75 with acute or convalescent COVID-19. The chain combines TRBV6-5 with TRBJ1-3, with 11 bases matching TRBD1. CDR3 bases: TGTGCCAGCAGGCCCCGGGACAGGGGGAACACCATATATTTT. Translation gives CASRPRDRGNTIYF.